Following are 3 T cell receptor beta chains from one sample sequenced in a study of T cells after yellow fever vaccination. TCRdb re-called the 5' RACE reads with MiXCR, one entry per CDR3 protein. The data hold 200,000 to 250,000 distinct CDR3 sequences, with 6.9% observed a single time. Material: CD4+ T cells sorted from PBMCs, obtained 15 days after the yellow fever booster vaccination. The receptors were gathered from a man aged 30 to 45 who received the YFV17D yellow fever vaccine.

This clonotype was counted a few times. The chain couples TRBV19 to TRBJ2-3; possibly TRBD1 for D (6 bases). The CDR3 totals 14 residues. Germline CDR1 LNHDA, CDR2 SQIVND (reference sequence). Trimming removed 5 bases from V and 3 bases from J, with 12 bases in between. The CDR3 spells CASSPLDSTDTQYF. The DNA of the CDR3 is TGTGCCAGTAGTCCGCTGGACAGTACAGATACGCAGTATTTT.

The table lists this clonotype with many counts. This chain uses TRBV6-1 with TRBJ2-1, with 12 bases matching TRBD2. The CDR3 contains 15 residues. After removal of 7 bases from V and 4 bases from J, the junction contained 5 bases not matched to a gene. Looked up from germline, CDR1 is MNHNS and CDR2 is SASEGT. The CDR3 region has the DNA TGTGCCAGCACACAACTAGCGGGAGGATACAATGAGCAGTTCTTC. This encodes CASTQLAGGYNEQFF.

This clonotype was counted only a few times. J is TRBJ2-3 and V is TRBV7-2; perhaps TRBD1 as D (6 bases). Per the germline V gene, CDR1 is SGHTA and CDR2 is FQGNSA. The CDR3 is made up of 15 amino acids. V shed 2 bases and J shed 7 bases, with 16 bases lying between them. CDR3 coding DNA: TGTGCCAGCAGCTTAAATCGGGACAAGCCAAATACGCAGTATTTT. Translated: CASSLNRDKPNTQYF.